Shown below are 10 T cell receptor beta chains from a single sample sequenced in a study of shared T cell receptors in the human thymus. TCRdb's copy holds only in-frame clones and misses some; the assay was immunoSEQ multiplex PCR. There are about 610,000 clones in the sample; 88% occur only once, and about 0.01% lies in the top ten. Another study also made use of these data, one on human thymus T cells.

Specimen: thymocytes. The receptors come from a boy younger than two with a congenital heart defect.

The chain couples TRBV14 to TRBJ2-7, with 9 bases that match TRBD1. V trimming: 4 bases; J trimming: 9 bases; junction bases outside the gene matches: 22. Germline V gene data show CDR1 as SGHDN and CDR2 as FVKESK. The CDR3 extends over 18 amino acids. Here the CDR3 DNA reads TGTGCCAGCAGCCCATTCCCTTTCCGGGACAGGGTACCGATTGGGCAGTACTTC. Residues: CASSPFPFRDRVPIGQYF.

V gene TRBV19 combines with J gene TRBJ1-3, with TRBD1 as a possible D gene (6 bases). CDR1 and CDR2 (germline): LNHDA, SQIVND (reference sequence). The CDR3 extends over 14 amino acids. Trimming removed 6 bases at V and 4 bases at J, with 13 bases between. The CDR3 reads CASSPTGAGNTIYF. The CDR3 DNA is TGTGCCAGTAGCCCGACAGGAGCGGGAAACACCATATATTTT.

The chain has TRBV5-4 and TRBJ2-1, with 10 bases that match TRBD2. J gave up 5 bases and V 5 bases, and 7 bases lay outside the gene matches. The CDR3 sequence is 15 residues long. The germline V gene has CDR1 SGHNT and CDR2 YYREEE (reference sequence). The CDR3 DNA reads TGTGCCAGCAGGACCGGACTAGCGGTTAACAATGAGCAGTTCTTC. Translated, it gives CASRTGLAVNNEQFF.

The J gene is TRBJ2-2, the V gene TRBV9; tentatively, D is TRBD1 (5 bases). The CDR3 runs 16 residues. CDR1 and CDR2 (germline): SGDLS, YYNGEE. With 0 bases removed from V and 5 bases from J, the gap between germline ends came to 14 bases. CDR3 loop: CASSVGRGSWTGELFF. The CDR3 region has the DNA TGTGCCAGCAGCGTAGGAAGGGGATCATGGACCGGGGAGCTGTTTTTT.

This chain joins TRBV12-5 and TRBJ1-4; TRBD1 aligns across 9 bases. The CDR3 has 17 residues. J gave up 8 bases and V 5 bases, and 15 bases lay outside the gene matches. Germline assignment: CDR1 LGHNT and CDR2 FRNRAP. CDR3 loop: CASGNPGGTGSHEKLFF. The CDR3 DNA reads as TGTGCTAGTGGTAACCCCGGAGGGACAGGGAGTCACGAAAAACTGTTTTTT.

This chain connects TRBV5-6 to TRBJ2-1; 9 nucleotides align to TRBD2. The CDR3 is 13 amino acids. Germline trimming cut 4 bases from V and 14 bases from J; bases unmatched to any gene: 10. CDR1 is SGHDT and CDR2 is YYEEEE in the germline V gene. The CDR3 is CASSPRRLAVEFF. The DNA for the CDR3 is TGTGCCAGCAGCCCCCGAAGACTAGCGGTAGAGTTCTTC.

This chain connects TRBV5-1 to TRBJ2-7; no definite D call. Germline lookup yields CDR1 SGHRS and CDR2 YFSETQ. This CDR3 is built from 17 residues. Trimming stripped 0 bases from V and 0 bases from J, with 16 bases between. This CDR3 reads CASSLAFDSQSSYEQYF. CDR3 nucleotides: TGCGCCAGCAGCTTGGCCTTCGACTCCCAGAGCTCCTACGAGCAGTACTTC.

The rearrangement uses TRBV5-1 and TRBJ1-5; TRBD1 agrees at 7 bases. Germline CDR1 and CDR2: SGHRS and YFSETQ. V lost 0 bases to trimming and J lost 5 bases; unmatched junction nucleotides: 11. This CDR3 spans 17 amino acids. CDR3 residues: CASSLGIRQGEDQPQHF. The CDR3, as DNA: TGCGCCAGCAGCTTGGGTATCCGGCAGGGGGAGGATCAGCCCCAGCATTTT.

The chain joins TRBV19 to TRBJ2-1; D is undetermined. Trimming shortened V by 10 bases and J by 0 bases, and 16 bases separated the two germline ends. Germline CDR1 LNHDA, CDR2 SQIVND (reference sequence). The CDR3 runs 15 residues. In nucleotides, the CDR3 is TGTGCCACCCCAGGTGACGAAACCTCCTACAATGAGCAGTTCTTC. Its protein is CATPGDETSYNEQFF.

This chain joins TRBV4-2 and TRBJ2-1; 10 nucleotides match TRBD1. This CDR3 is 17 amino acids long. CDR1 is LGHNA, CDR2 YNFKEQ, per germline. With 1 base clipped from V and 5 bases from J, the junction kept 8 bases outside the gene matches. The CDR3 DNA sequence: TGTGCCAGCAGCCAAGGGGGGACAGGGGAGGAGAACAATGAGCAGTTCTTC. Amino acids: CASSQGGTGEENNEQFF.